This T cell receptor beta chain was identified during a study of blood T cell repertoires in COVID-19. Study details: PBMCs, B-cell-depleted T cells, or T cells provided the cDNA or gDNA that made up the material.

Per the original methods: Estimated nucleated cell counts came from reference gene primer amplification. Libraries were prepared by immunoSEQ multiplex PCR; TCRdb keeps only in-frame clonotypes and omits some of them. V, J and clone size are taken as reported in that table, and D and trimming were inferred from the DNA itself. The sample has about 61,000 clones; about 77% are singletons. Sequencing was performed on peripheral blood. The origin of this receptor is a man older than 75 with active or convalescent COVID-19.

For the CDR3, the DNA is TGCGCCAGCAGCTTGGAGGCAGGGCCGACCTACGAGCAGTACTTC. Protein product: CASSLEAGPTYEQYF. The chain couples TRBV5-1 to TRBJ2-7, with D maybe TRBD1 (5 bases). Germline CDR1 is SGHRS and CDR2 is YFSETQ. This CDR3 comprises 15 residues. V was cut by 0 bases and J by 2 bases, with 12 bases left in between.